Here is one T cell receptor beta chain with its context. The sample is drawn from a study of T cell changes during pregnancy in multiple sclerosis. Profiled with immunoSEQ multiplex PCR; TCRdb holds only in-frame clones, not every one. The sample has fewer than 90,000 clones, about 90% seen once. Trimming cost V 3 bases and J 5 bases; bases outside gene matches: 0. This CDR3 spans 13 amino acids. Germline loops: CDR1 SEHNR, CDR2 FQNEAQ (reference sequence). V gene TRBV7-9 combines with J gene TRBJ1-2; 10 bases line up with TRBD1. Sequencing used peripheral blood, obtained in the second trimester of pregnancy. The sequence came from a female donor with multiple sclerosis, enrolled in a pregnancy study. The CDR3 DNA reads TGTGCCAGCAGCTTGGGACAGGGGTATGGCTACACCTTC. This codes for CASSLGQGYGYTF.